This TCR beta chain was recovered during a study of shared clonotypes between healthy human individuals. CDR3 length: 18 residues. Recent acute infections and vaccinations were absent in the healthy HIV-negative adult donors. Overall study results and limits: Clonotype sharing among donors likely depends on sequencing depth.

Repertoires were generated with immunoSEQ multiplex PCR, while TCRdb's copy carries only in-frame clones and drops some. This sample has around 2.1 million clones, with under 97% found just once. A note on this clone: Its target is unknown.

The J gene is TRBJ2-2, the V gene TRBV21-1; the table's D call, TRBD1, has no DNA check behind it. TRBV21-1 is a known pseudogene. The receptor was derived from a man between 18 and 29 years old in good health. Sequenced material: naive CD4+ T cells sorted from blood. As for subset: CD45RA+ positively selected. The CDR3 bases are TGTGCCAGCAGCAAAGGGTCAAAGGGACAGGGGATCGCCGGGGAGCTGTTTTTT. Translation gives CASSKGSKGQGIAGELFF.